This entry lists 12 T cell receptor beta chains sequenced from one sample in a study of patients and donors after allogeneic stem cell transplantation. One entry per CDR3 protein results from TCRdb running MiXCR on the RT-PCR reads. Of 200,000 to 250,000 distinct CDR3 sequences in the sample, roughly 13% were seen once. The specimen sequenced was blood, either unsorted or a sorted T cell fraction (not recorded which). These receptors came from a human donor who was either an allogeneic HSCT recipient or a stem cell or donor lymphocyte infusion donor (not recorded which). It is not recorded whose cells these are; they may come from a transplant donor.

The genes are TRBV30 and TRBJ1-4, with 7 bases that match TRBD1. Trimming at V came to 6 bases and at J to 2 bases, leaving 3 bases not matched to a gene. The CDR3 is made up of 13 amino acids. Germline CDR1 is GTSNPN and CDR2 is SVGIG (reference sequence). This CDR3 reads CACSGGTNEKLFF. The CDR3 DNA reads as TGTGCCTGCTCAGGGGGTACTAATGAAAAACTGTTTTTT.

This clonotype occurred many times. The chain uses TRBV7-9 and TRBJ1-6; 8 positions match TRBD1. Trimming removed 5 bases from V and 8 bases from J; junction bases left unmatched: 5. This CDR3 is built from 14 residues. CDR1 SEHNR and CDR2 FQNEAQ come from the germline V gene (reference sequence). The CDR3, as DNA: TGTGCCAGCAGCCTCGGGACAGGAGATTCACCCCTCCACTTT. Protein sequence: CASSLGTGDSPLHF.

This clonotype came up many times. The chain's CDR3 is CASRLRSGRESSPLHF. CDR3 nucleotide sequence: TGCGCCAGCAGGTTGAGGTCCGGCAGGGAGAGTTCACCCCTCCACTTT. The chain combines TRBV5-1 with TRBJ1-6; a possible D gene is TRBD1 (5 bases). The germline V gene encodes CDR1 SGHRS and CDR2 YFSETQ. This CDR3 is 16 amino acids long. V was trimmed by 5 bases and J by 9 bases, leaving 21 bases between them.

The chain carries TRBV2 and TRBJ2-2, with D tentatively TRBD2 (5 bases). This CDR3 spans 16 amino acids. V was pared by 8 bases and J by 0 bases, with 16 bases between. Germline CDR1 SNHLY, CDR2 FYNNEI. CDR3 DNA: TGTGCCAGCGTGAGAGGCGAGGGCTCGAACACCGGGGAGCTGTTTTTT. Its protein is CASVRGEGSNTGELFF. Using reference TRBV2 and TRBJ2-2 for the parts outside the CDR3, the full variable domain is EPEVTQTPSHQVTQMGQEVILRCVPISNHLYFYWYRQILGQKVEFLVSFYNNEISEKSEIFDDQFSVERPDGSNFTLKIRSTKLEDSAMYFCASVRGEGSNTGELFFGEGSRLTVL.

This clonotype appeared a few times. The V and J genes are TRBV20-1 and TRBJ2-5; TRBD2 might be the D (7 bases). V was clipped by 1 base and J by 2 bases, with 14 bases between them. CDR1 and CDR2 from the germline V gene are DFQATT and SNEGSKA (reference sequence). The CDR3 has 15 residues. The CDR3, as DNA: TGCAGTGCTAGAGGACGGGGGCGGGGGCAAGAGACCCAGTACTTC. As protein: CSARGRGRGQETQYF.

This clonotype was counted ten times or more. The genes are TRBV4-1 and TRBJ2-2, with a weak D call TRBD1 (8 bases). The germline CDR1 and CDR2 sequences are MGHRA and YSYEKL. The CDR3 is made up of 17 amino acids. Deletions cut 0 bases from V and 7 bases from J, with 18 bases between. CDR3 amino acids: CASSQEAPQGGFGELFF. CDR3 sequence (DNA): TGCGCCAGCAGCCAAGAAGCCCCACAGGGGGGGTTCGGGGAGCTGTTTTTT.

There are many counts of this clonotype. The V and J genes are TRBV20-1 and TRBJ1-5; 7 bases align to TRBD1. With V trimmed by 5 bases and J by 0 bases, 1 base remained unmatched. This CDR3 has 13 residues. Germline CDR1 DFQATT, CDR2 SNEGSKA (reference sequence). The CDR3 nucleotides read TGCAGTGCTTGGGACAGTAGCAATCAGCCCCAGCATTTT. It codes for CSAWDSSNQPQHF.

This clonotype was detected many times. J is TRBJ2-3 and V is TRBV7-2; 10 bases agree with TRBD2. V lost 5 bases, J lost 14 bases, and 13 bases stayed unmatched. Germline values: CDR1 SGHTA, CDR2 FQGNSA. The CDR3 is 14 amino acids. In nucleotides, the CDR3 is TGTGCCAGCAGCCCCCGCCGGACTAGCGGTTGGGTGTATTTT. Amino acids: CASSPRRTSGWVYF.

This clonotype was observed many times. The chain links TRBV20-1 to TRBJ2-2, with 11 bases aligning to TRBD2. Germline V gene data show CDR1 as DFQATT and CDR2 as SNEGSKA (reference sequence). J gave up 5 bases and V 0 bases, and 17 bases lay outside the gene matches. The CDR3 is 20 amino acids. The CDR3 spells CSAREATLAGGRRETGELFF. The CDR3 nucleotides are TGCAGTGCTAGAGAGGCAACCTTAGCGGGGGGGCGAAGGGAGACCGGGGAGCTGTTTTTT.

On this clonotype itself: A much larger clone lies one base from this, so it may be a read error. This chain links TRBV9 with TRBJ1-1; 11 bases agree with TRBD1. The V gene's germline CDR1 is SGDLS and CDR2 YYNGEE. This CDR3 contains 15 residues. The CDR3 DNA reads as TGTGCCAGCAGCGTCGGGACAGGGGGGAACACTGAAGCTGTCTTT. Encoded protein: CASSVGTGGNTEAVF.

The chain links TRBV6-2 or TRBV6-3 to TRBJ2-5; 8 positions match TRBD2. The J segment lost 5 bases and the V segment lost 7 bases, leaving 6 bases of the junction unmatched. The CDR3 has 13 residues. Germline-derived CDR1 and CDR2 are MNHEY and SVGEGT. CDR3 protein: CASMNGGGETQYF. The CDR3 DNA reads as TGTGCCAGCATGAACGGCGGGGGGGAGACCCAGTACTTC.

This clonotype was seen a few times. The chain employs TRBV7-6 and TRBJ2-3; TRBD2 agrees at 9 bases. The length of the CDR3 is 15 residues. The V segment lost 4 bases and the J segment 3 bases; nucleotides outside the gene matches: 5. Germline V gene lookup returns CDR1 SGHVS and CDR2 FNYEAQ. CDR3 coding DNA: TGTGCCAGCAGCTCGTCTAGCGGGAAGACAGATACGCAGTATTTT. Translating it yields CASSSSSGKTDTQYF.